This T cell receptor (beta chain) was identified in a study of blood T cell repertoires in COVID-19. V was pared by 5 bases and J by 4 bases, with 3 bases between. Germline-derived CDR1 and CDR2 are MDHEN and SYDVKM. This CDR3 is 11 amino acids long. Assay used: immunoSEQ multiplex PCR; TCRdb lists only in-frame clones, some missing. Among fewer than 150,000 clones listed, 75% to 85% were seen once. V usage is TRBV28 and J usage is TRBJ1-5, with unresolved D. What was sequenced was peripheral blood. This TCR was sampled from an older man with acute or convalescent COVID-19. This CDR3 reads CASSLNQPQHF. CDR3 nucleotide sequence: TGTGCCAGCAGTCTAAATCAGCCCCAGCATTTT.